These 31 T cell receptor beta chains originate from one sample sequenced in a study of T cells in Graves' hyperthyroidism and ophthalmopathy. The investigators amplified TCR beta CDR3 regions from RNA transcripts. During a first-round RT-PCR of the TCR CDR3, the HTBI primer set was used. TCRdb passed the multiplex PCR reads through MiXCR, listing each CDR3 protein once. The data show about 480,000 distinct CDR3 sequences, roughly an eighth seen once. What was sequenced was blood. All receptors come from a woman under 30 with Graves' hyperthyroidism.

This chain links TRBV12-3 or TRBV12-4 with TRBJ1-5; D is unresolved. Trimming took off 7 bases at V and 11 bases at J, with 3 bases between the two ends. This CDR3 comprises 8 residues. In DNA form, the CDR3 reads TGTGCCAGCACCTCCCAGCATTTT. Encoded protein: CASTSQHF.

This clonotype was found many times. The chain has TRBV12-3 or TRBV12-4 and TRBJ2-5; no clear D. CDR3 size: 14 residues. Trimming left V 1 base short and J 4 bases short, with 10 bases between. The CDR3 DNA is TGTGCCAGCAGTTTAGGTGTCCAAGGAGAGACCCAGTACTTC. Translating gives CASSLGVQGETQYF.

This clonotype was found many times. J is TRBJ2-5 and V is TRBV10-3, with 8 bases identical to TRBD1. Germline loops: CDR1 ENHRY, CDR2 SYGVKD. The J segment lost 5 bases and the V segment lost 6 bases, leaving 8 bases of the junction unmatched. The CDR3 has 14 amino acids. The CDR3 DNA follows: TGTGCCATCAGATCGGACAGGGAAGCCGAGACCCAGTACTTC. Encoded protein: CAIRSDREAETQYF.

The V gene is TRBV19, the J gene TRBJ1-5; possible D gene TRBD1, 6 bases. Trimming removed 0 bases from V and 5 bases from J, with 23 bases in between. The CDR3 contains 19 residues. Germline lookup yields CDR1 LNHDA and CDR2 SQIVND (reference sequence). CDR3 sequence reads: CASSIDADIGGGWDQPQHF. DNA of the CDR3: TGTGCCAGTAGTATAGATGCGGACATAGGCGGGGGCTGGGATCAGCCCCAGCATTTT.

The chain has TRBV3-1 and TRBJ1-2; the D is unclear. V was shortened by 0 bases and J by 7 bases, with 9 bases between the two germline ends. Germline CDR1 and CDR2: LGHDT and YNNKEL (reference sequence). There are 13 residues in the CDR3. This CDR3 reads CASSQESWTGYTF. The CDR3 DNA is TGTGCCAGCAGCCAAGAATCCTGGACTGGCTACACCTTC.

This clonotype was seen at least ten times. The rearrangement joins TRBV27 to TRBJ2-1; possibly TRBD2 for D (6 bases). The CDR3 length is 14 residues. Trimming pared 8 bases from V and 5 bases from J, leaving 16 bases between. CDR1 and CDR2 (germline): MNHEY, SMNVEV (reference sequence). Written as DNA, the CDR3 is TGTGCCAGCCGATGGCCGGGACTCCACAATGAGCAGTTCTTC. Its protein is CASRWPGLHNEQFF.

This clonotype was seen repeatedly, ten times or more. V usage is TRBV5-1 and J usage is TRBJ2-1, with 8 bases that match TRBD2. The CDR3 loop spans 16 amino acids. Trimming cost V 2 bases and J 5 bases; bases outside gene matches: 9. Germline lookup yields CDR1 SGHRS and CDR2 YFSETQ. DNA for the CDR3: TGCGCCAGCAGCTTCGGGGGGGGGCGACAGAACAATGAGCAGTTCTTC. This sequence encodes CASSFGGGRQNNEQFF.

Many counts were recorded for this clonotype. The chain joins TRBV12-3 or TRBV12-4 to TRBJ2-2; perhaps D is TRBD1 or TRBD2 (5 bases each). The ends were cut back, 0 bases at V and 3 bases at J, with 20 bases in the middle. The CDR3 extends over 19 amino acids. CDR3 protein: CASSLAGAGGSRDTGELFF. CDR3 DNA: TGTGCCAGCAGTTTAGCGGGAGCTGGGGGTTCTAGGGACACCGGGGAGCTGTTTTTT.

This clonotype occurred many times. The rearrangement joins TRBV11-2 to TRBJ2-1; D is possibly TRBD2 (5 bases). V was pared by 1 base and J by 9 bases, with 13 bases between. Germline V gene sequence: CDR1 SGHAT, CDR2 FQNNGV. The CDR3 runs 14 residues. The CDR3 is CASSLGLGVSEQFF. The DNA of the CDR3 is TGTGCCAGCAGCTTAGGACTCGGGGTCAGTGAGCAGTTCTTC. Full variable domain (outside the CDR3, taken from reference TRBV11-2 and TRBJ2-1): EAGVAQSPRYKIIEKRQSVAFWCNPISGHATLYWYQQILGQGPKLLIQFQNNGVVDDSQLPKDRFSAERLKGVDSTLKIQPAKLEDSAVYLCASSLGLGVSEQFFGPGTRLTVL.

CDR3 protein: CASSLGFGARTGAKNIQYF. CDR3 nucleotides: TGTGCCAGCAGTTTAGGGTTCGGCGCCCGGACGGGGGCCAAAAACATTCAGTACTTC. This rearrangement joins TRBV28 to TRBJ2-4; D might be TRBD2 (5 bases). CDR1 and CDR2 from the germline V gene are MDHEN and SYDVKM. Trimming shortened V by 2 bases and J by 1 base, and 21 bases separated the two germline ends. The CDR3 length is 19 residues.

This clonotype was observed at least ten times. The chain employs TRBV5-5 and TRBJ2-1; D may be TRBD1 (5 bases). CDR3 size: 15 residues. The V end lost 0 bases, the J end lost 6 bases, and 13 bases lay between the germline ends. CDR1 and CDR2 (germline): SGHKS, YYEKEE (reference sequence). CDR3 sequence (DNA): TGTGCCAGCAGCTTGGATTGGACATTAGGCAATGAGCAGTTCTTC. This codes for CASSLDWTLGNEQFF.

The chain links TRBV6-2 or TRBV6-3 to TRBJ2-2; no reliable D call. CDR1 is MNHEY, CDR2 SVGEGT, per germline. The CDR3 has 12 residues. The germline V and J ends were trimmed by 5 bases and 7 bases, with 8 bases remaining between them. The CDR3 spells CASSDVGGELFF. The CDR3 DNA reads TGTGCCAGCAGTGACGTGGGCGGGGAGCTGTTTTTT.

This clonotype was seen more than once but under ten times. This chain links TRBV20-1 with TRBJ2-1, with 7 nucleotides matching TRBD1. Per the germline V gene, CDR1 is DFQATT and CDR2 is SNEGSKA (reference sequence). V was pared by 5 bases and J by 5 bases, with 9 bases of the junction left unmatched. The CDR3 has 14 residues. This CDR3 reads CSAHDRVTHNEQFF. DNA of the CDR3: TGCAGTGCTCACGACAGGGTCACACACAATGAGCAGTTCTTC.

This clonotype was detected many times. The chain uses TRBV27 and TRBJ1-5, with unresolved D. Germline CDR1 reads MNHEY; CDR2 reads SMNVEV (reference sequence). Between the trimmed V and J ends, which lost 6 bases and 0 bases, there was a span of 15 bases. This CDR3 is built from 16 residues. DNA of the CDR3: TGTGCCAGCAGGGCCCGGGGTCCGTATAGCAATCAGCCCCAGCATTTT. As protein: CASRARGPYSNQPQHF.

This clonotype has a count of ten or more. The chain carries TRBV12-3 or TRBV12-4 and TRBJ1-5; 8 bases match TRBD1. V shed 4 bases, J shed 6 bases, and the junction held 2 bases outside the gene matches. CDR3 length: 13 amino acids. Here the CDR3 reads CASSSQGGQPQHF. The DNA of the CDR3 is TGTGCCAGCAGTTCACAGGGGGGTCAGCCCCAGCATTTT.

This clonotype occurred many times. The V call is TRBV6-1, the J call TRBJ1-1; the match to TRBD1 covers 7 bases. Trimming removed 7 bases from V and 3 bases from J; junction bases left unmatched: 11. Germline lookup yields CDR1 MNHNS and CDR2 SASEGT. The CDR3 has 15 residues. The CDR3: CASKDPGQTYTEAFF. The CDR3 bases are TGTGCCAGCAAAGATCCGGGACAGACGTACACTGAAGCTTTCTTT.

In its sample, this clonotype was seen many times. In DNA form, the CDR3 reads TGTGCCAGCAGGGGGACTAGCGAGGATGAGACCCAGTACTTC. Translation gives CASRGTSEDETQYF. V gene TRBV5-8 combines with J gene TRBJ2-5; 10 nucleotides align to TRBD2. J was trimmed by 5 bases and V by 5 bases; bases with no gene match: 6. CDR3 length: 14 residues. Germline V gives CDR1 SGHTS, CDR2 YDEGEE. Together with reference TRBV5-8 and TRBJ2-5, the CDR3 gives the full variable domain: EAGVTQSPTHLIKTRGQQATLRCSPISGHTSVYWYQQALGLGLQFLLWYDEGEERNRGNFPPRFSGRQFPNYSSELNVNALELEDSALYLCASRGTSEDETQYFGPGTRLLVL.

This clonotype was counted between two and nine times. The V gene is TRBV4-1, the J gene TRBJ2-7, with a tentative D call TRBD2 (6 bases). The germline gives CDR1 MGHRA, CDR2 YSYEKL. The CDR3 runs to 16 residues. Trimming left V 0 bases short and J 2 bases short, with 14 bases between. The CDR3, as DNA: TGCGCCAGCAGCCAAGAACCCGATAAGCGGGCCTACGAGCAGTACTTC. It is translated as CASSQEPDKRAYEQYF.

The gene calls are TRBV29-1 and TRBJ1-2; no clear D. The CDR3 covers 11 residues. V dropped 7 bases and J dropped 4 bases, with 10 bases sitting between them. Per germline, CDR1 SQVTM and CDR2 ANQGSEA. CDR3 nucleotide sequence: TGCAGCGGGAGGTATAGCTATGGCTACACCTTC. Translated: CSGRYSYGYTF.

This chain connects TRBV11-2 to TRBJ1-1, with TRBD1 identical over 10 bases. Per germline, CDR1 SGHAT and CDR2 FQNNGV. Unmatched junction bases numbered 11, after V lost 0 bases and J lost 13 bases. This CDR3 region has 15 residues. The CDR3 region is CASSLDRGGTGVVFF. In DNA form, the CDR3 reads TGTGCCAGCAGCTTAGATCGGGGGGGGACAGGGGTTGTTTTCTTT.

This clonotype was detected many times. This chain links TRBV5-4 with TRBJ1-1; TRBD1 might be the D (6 bases). The V gene's germline CDR1 is SGHNT and CDR2 YYREEE (reference sequence). V was cut by 4 bases and J by 9 bases, with 25 bases left in between. This CDR3 is built from 16 residues. The CDR3 DNA sequence: TGTGCCAGCAGCCCCGGTGATGGAGGGAGATGGGGGCAAGCTTTCTTT. Its translation: CASSPGDGGRWGQAFF.

This clonotype appeared many times. V and J are TRBV7-3 and TRBJ1-1; TRBD1 matches at 8 bases. Germline values: CDR1 SGHTA, CDR2 FQGTGA. With V trimmed by 4 bases and J by 1 base, 2 bases remained unmatched. The CDR3 has 14 amino acids. Here the CDR3 reads CASSYTGGNTEAFF. CDR3 nucleotides: TGTGCCAGCAGCTACACAGGGGGGAACACTGAAGCTTTCTTT.

This clonotype was counted many times. The chain combines TRBV6-1 with TRBJ1-1, with a tentative D call TRBD1 (5 bases). V lost 8 bases and J lost 3, with 13 bases in between. Germline loops: CDR1 MNHNS, CDR2 SASEGT. The CDR3 sequence is 13 residues long. DNA for the CDR3: TGTGCCAGCGGTCGACAGCGGGACACTGAAGCTTTCTTT. Translating gives CASGRQRDTEAFF.

This clonotype appeared many times. The J gene is TRBJ1-1, the V gene TRBV19, with a possible D match to TRBD1 (5 bases). The CDR3 runs to 14 residues. The germline V gene has CDR1 LNHDA and CDR2 SQIVND (reference sequence). Trimming removed 7 bases from V and 1 base from J, with 13 bases in between. CDR3 loop: CASTWGGKNTEAFF. In DNA form, the CDR3 reads TGTGCCAGTACCTGGGGGGGGAAGAACACTGAAGCTTTCTTT.

The sample holds a few counts of this clonotype. A single base separates this from a much larger clone, so it may be a read error. The genes are TRBV28 and TRBJ1-5; D call uncertain. The V gene's germline CDR1 is MDHEN and CDR2 SYDVKM. CDR3 length: 14 residues. CDR3 nucleotides: TGTGCCAGCAGTTTTTTGGGGTCCAATCAGCTCCAGCATTTT. Its protein product is CASSFLGSNQLQHF.

This clonotype has at least ten counts. The chain is built from TRBV5-1 and TRBJ1-1; a weak D match, TRBD1 (5 bases). CDR3 length: 15 residues. Trimming pared 4 bases from V and 4 bases from J, leaving 17 bases between. From germline, CDR1 is SGHRS and CDR2 YFSETQ. CDR3 sequence (DNA): TGCGCCAGCAGCCAAGGTCCCACCGGGGGCACTGAAGCTTTCTTT. Translated, it gives CASSQGPTGGTEAFF.

This clonotype was observed a handful of times. The rearrangement uses TRBV19 and TRBJ2-1; D gene ambiguous. The CDR3 runs to 15 residues. Trimming removed 2 bases from V and 6 bases from J, with 14 bases in between. CDR1 is LNHDA, CDR2 SQIVND, per germline (reference sequence). CDR3 loop: CASSITPTWINEQFF. CDR3 in DNA: TGTGCCAGTAGTATAACTCCCACTTGGATCAATGAGCAGTTCTTC.

This clonotype was counted a few times. The chain combines TRBV10-3 with TRBJ1-2; 7 bases map to TRBD1. The CDR3 has 15 residues. V lost 2 bases, J lost 3 bases, and 6 bases stayed unmatched. Per the germline V gene, CDR1 is ENHRY and CDR2 is SYGVKD. CDR3 DNA: TGTGCCATCAGTGAGAAGGGACAGCGGTACTATGGCTACACCTTC. It codes for CAISEKGQRYYGYTF.

This clonotype was counted many times. V is TRBV19 and J is TRBJ2-4, with 9 bases lining up with TRBD2. This CDR3 region has 15 residues. Germline V gives CDR1 LNHDA, CDR2 SQIVND (reference sequence). Losses at the gene ends were 6 bases for V and 6 bases for J; bases not matched to a gene: 9. The CDR3 loop is CASSMTSGLGNIQYF. CDR3 DNA sequence: TGTGCCAGTAGCATGACTAGCGGTTTGGGAAACATTCAGTACTTC.

The chain is built from TRBV7-3 and TRBJ2-1; the match to TRBD2 covers 8 bases. V was clipped by 8 bases and J by 5 bases; unmatched bases: 8. Germline CDR1 SGHTA, CDR2 FQGTGA. The CDR3 is 14 amino acids. Here the CDR3 reads CASGIGTRDNEQFF. CDR3 bases: TGTGCCAGCGGAATCGGGACTAGGGACAATGAGCAGTTCTTC.

This clonotype was observed a handful of times. CDR3 region: CSAILAAKYNEQFF. CDR3 in DNA: TGCAGTGCTATCCTAGCGGCCAAATACAATGAGCAGTTCTTC. This rearrangement joins TRBV20-1 to TRBJ2-1; 7 bases are a match to TRBD2. The trim removed 4 bases at V and 4 bases at J, leaving 7 bases unmatched. Germline V gene data show CDR1 as DFQATT and CDR2 as SNEGSKA (reference sequence). The CDR3 is made up of 14 amino acids.